In its sample, the clone carrying this T cell receptor (beta chain) was seen a few times. The sample belongs to a study of Ad26.COV2.S vaccination and SARS-CoV-2 variants. Method: immunoSEQ multiplex PCR; TCRdb's copy keeps in-frame clones and lacks some. The sample shows about 180,000 clones, around 88% of them seen only once. Germline lookup yields CDR1 SNHLY and CDR2 FYNNEI. The CDR3 loop spans 13 amino acids. V lost 4 bases to trimming and J lost 6 bases; unmatched junction nucleotides: 4. This receptor was identified in a human donor who had recovered from COVID-19. Source: peripheral blood, taken after recovery from COVID-19. The chain combines TRBV2 with TRBJ1-2, with 8 nucleotides matching TRBD1. The CDR3 spells CASSVAGGDGYTF. The CDR3 nucleotides read TGTGCCAGCAGTGTCGCAGGGGGCGATGGCTACACCTTC.